Sequencing of this TCR beta chain was carried out in a study of early T cells in non-severe SARS-CoV-2 infection. The V end lost 0 bases, the J end lost 3 bases, and 9 bases lay between the germline ends. Germline V CDR1 and CDR2: SGHNT, YYREEE (reference sequence). The CDR3 runs 14 residues. Using its own MiXCR run on the 5' RACE reads, TCRdb lists one record per CDR3 protein. The table shows tens of thousands of distinct CDR3 sequences, with around a tenth occurring only once. This clonotype appeared many times. The chain carries TRBV5-4 and TRBJ1-2; D gene ambiguous. The source of this sequence is an adult who was a healthcare worker with PCR-confirmed SARS-CoV-2 infection or an uninfected control (not recorded which). The material sequenced was whole blood, taken at baseline. The CDR3: CASSLVSYDYGYTF. As DNA, the CDR3 is TGTGCCAGCAGCTTGGTGTCCTACGACTATGGCTACACCTTC.